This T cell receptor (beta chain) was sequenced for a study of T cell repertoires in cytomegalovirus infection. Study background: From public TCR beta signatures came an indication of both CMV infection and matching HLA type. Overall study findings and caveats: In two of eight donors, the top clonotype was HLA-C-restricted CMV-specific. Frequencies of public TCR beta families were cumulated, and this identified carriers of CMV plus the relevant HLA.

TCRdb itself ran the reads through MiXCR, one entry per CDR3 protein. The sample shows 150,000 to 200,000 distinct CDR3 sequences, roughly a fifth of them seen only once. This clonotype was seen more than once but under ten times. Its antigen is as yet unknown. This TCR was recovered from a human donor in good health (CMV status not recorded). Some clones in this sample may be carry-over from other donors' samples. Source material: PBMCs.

The CDR3 DNA reads TGTGCCAGCAGTTTAACTGGGGACGGTGGCTACACCTTC. This translates into CASSLTGDGGYTF. V gene TRBV12-3 or TRBV12-4 combines with J gene TRBJ1-2, with D possibly TRBD1 on 5 matching bases. V was trimmed by 2 bases and J by 7 bases, leaving 11 bases between them. The length of the CDR3 is 13 residues.